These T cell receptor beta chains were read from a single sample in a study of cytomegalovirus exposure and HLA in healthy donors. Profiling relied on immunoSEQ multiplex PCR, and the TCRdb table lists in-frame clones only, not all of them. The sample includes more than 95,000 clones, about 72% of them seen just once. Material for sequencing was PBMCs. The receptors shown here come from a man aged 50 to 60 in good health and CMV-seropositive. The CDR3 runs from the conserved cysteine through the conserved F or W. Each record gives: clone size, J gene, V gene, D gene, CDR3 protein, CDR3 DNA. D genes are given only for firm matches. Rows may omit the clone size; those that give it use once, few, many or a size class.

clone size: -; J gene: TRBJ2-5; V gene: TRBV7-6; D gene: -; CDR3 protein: CASSLKVGHDSQETQYF; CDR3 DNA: TGTGCCAGCAGCTTAAAGGTGGGACACGATTCCCAAGAGACCCAGTACTTC
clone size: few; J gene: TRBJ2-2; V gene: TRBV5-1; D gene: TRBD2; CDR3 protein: CASSLDTGGNGELFF; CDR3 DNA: TGCGCCAGCAGCTTGGACACGGGGGGGAACGGGGAGCTGTTTTTT
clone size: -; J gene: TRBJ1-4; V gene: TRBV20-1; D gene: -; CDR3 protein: CSARSREKLFF; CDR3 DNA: TGCAGTGCTAGAAGCAGGGAAAAACTGTTTTTT
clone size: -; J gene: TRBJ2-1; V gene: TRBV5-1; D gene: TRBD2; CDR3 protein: CASSSLANEQFF; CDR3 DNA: TGCGCCAGCAGCTCACTAGCGAATGAGCAGTTCTTC
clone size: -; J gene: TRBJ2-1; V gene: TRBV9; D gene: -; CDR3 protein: CASSVAPLNEQFF; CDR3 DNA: TGTGCCAGCAGCGTAGCCCCTTTGAATGAGCAGTTCTTC
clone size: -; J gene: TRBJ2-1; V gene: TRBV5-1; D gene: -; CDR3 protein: CASSIEELASNEQFF; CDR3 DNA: TGCGCCAGCAGCATCGAAGAACTAGCCTCCAATGAGCAGTTCTTC
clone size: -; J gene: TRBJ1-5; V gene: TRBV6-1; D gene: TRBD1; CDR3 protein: CASSEAKTGLWPQHF; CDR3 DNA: TGTGCCAGCAGTGAAGCGAAGACAGGGTTATGGCCCCAGCATTTT
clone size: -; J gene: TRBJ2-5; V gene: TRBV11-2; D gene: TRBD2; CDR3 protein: CASRRGSGGPQETQYF; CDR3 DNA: TGTGCCAGCAGACGGGGTAGCGGGGGACCACAAGAGACCCAGTACTTC
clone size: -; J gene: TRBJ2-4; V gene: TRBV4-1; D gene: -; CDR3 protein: CASSPTGRTKNIQYF; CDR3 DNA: TGCGCCAGCAGCCCTACAGGTAGAACCAAAAACATTCAGTACTTC
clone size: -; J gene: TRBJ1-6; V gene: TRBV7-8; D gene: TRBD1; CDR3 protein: CASSPHRGPINSPLHF; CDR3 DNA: TGTGCCAGCAGCCCACACAGGGGACCCATTAATTCACCCCTCCACTTT
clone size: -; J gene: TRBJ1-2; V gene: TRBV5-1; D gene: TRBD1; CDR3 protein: CASSWTGGNNGYTF; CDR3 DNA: TGCGCCAGCAGCTGGACAGGGGGAAACAATGGCTACACCTTC
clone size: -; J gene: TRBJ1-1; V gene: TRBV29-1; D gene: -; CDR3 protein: CSVEIPGVNTEAFF; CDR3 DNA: TGCAGCGTTGAAATTCCAGGGGTGAACACTGAAGCTTTCTTT
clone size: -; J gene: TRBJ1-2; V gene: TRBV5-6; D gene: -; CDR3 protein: CASSHNRRGNGYTF; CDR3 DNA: TGTGCCAGCAGCCACAACCGTCGGGGGAATGGCTACACCTTC
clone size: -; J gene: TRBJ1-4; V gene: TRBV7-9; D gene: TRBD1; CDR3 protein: CSSSLALARGNEKLFF; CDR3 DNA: TGTTCCAGCAGCTTAGCTCTGGCCAGGGGGAACGAAAAACTGTTTTTT
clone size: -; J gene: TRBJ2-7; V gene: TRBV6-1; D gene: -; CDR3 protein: CASSQGGILEQYF; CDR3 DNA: TGTGCCAGCAGTCAGGGTGGGATCCTCGAGCAGTACTTC
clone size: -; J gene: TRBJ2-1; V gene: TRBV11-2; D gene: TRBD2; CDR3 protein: CASSFLADTSYNEQFF; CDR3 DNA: TGTGCCAGCAGCTTTCTAGCGGACACCTCCTACAATGAGCAGTTCTTC
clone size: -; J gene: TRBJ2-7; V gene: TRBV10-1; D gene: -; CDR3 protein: CASSDPRVEQYF; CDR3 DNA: TGCGCCAGCAGCGACCCGAGGGTGGAGCAGTACTTC
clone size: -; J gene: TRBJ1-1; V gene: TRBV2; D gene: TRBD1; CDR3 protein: CASSYGQGETEAFF; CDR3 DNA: TGTGCCAGCTCATATGGACAGGGCGAAACTGAAGCTTTCTTT
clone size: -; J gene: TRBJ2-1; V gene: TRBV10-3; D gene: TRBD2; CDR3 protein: CAIKPSGGVYNEQFF; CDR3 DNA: TGTGCCATCAAACCTAGCGGGGGAGTTTACAATGAGCAGTTCTTC
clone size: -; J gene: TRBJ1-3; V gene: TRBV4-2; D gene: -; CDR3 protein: CASSHSVGGGNTIYF; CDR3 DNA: TGTGCCAGCAGCCACTCCGTCGGGGGGGGAAACACCATATATTTT
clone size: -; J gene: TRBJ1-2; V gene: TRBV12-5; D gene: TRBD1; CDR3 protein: CASGRDRVGGYTF; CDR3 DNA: TGTGCTAGTGGCCGGGACAGGGTGGGTGGCTACACCTTC
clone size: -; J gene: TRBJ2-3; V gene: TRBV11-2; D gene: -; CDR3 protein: CASSLVLGTDTQYF; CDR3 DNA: TGTGCCAGCAGCTTAGTCCTAGGAACAGATACGCAGTATTTT
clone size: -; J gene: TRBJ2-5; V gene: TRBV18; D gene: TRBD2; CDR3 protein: CASSPGGRAEETQYF; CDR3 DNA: TGTGCCAGCTCACCGGGCGGGAGGGCCGAGGAGACCCAGTACTTC
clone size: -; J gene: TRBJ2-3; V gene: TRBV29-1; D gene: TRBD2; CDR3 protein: CSVEDPAGEDTQYF; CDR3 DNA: TGCAGCGTTGAAGATCCCGCGGGAGAAGATACGCAGTATTTT
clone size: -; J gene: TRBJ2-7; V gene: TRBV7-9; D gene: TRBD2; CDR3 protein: CASSLVSGGTYEQYF; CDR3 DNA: TGTGCCAGCAGCTTAGTTAGCGGGGGCACCTACGAGCAGTACTTC
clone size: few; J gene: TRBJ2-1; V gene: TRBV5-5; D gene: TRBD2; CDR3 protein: CASSSVTSGGYGEQFF; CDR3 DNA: TGTGCCAGCAGCTCTGTGACTAGCGGGGGGTACGGTGAGCAGTTCTTC
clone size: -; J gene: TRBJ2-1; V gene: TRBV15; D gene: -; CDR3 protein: CATSRDYIEQFF; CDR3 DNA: TGTGCCACCAGCAGAGATTATATCGAGCAGTTCTTC
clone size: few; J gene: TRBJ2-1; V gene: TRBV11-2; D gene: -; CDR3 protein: CASSLERGQFF; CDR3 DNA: TGTGCCAGCAGCTTAGAAAGAGGGCAGTTCTTC
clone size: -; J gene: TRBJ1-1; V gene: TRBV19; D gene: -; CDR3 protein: CASSLSNPGTGEAFF; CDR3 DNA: TGTGCCAGTAGTCTCTCTAACCCAGGGACTGGTGAAGCTTTCTTT
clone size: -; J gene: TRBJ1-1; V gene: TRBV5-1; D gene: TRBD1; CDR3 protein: CASSFPGQGAFF; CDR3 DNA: TGCGCCAGCAGCTTTCCGGGACAGGGAGCTTTCTTT
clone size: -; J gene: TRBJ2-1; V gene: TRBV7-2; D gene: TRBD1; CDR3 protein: CASSSDRGSNEQFF; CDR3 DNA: TGTGCCAGCAGCTCCGACAGGGGGTCGAATGAGCAGTTCTTC
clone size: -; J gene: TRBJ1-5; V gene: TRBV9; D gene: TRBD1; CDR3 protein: CASSVDGTGGPQHF; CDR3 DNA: TGTGCCAGCAGCGTCGATGGGACAGGCGGACCCCAGCATTTT
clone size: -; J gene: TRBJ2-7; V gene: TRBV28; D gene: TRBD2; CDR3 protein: CASSLPGLAGKYEQYF; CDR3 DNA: TGTGCCAGCAGTTTACCGGGACTAGCGGGAAAGTACGAGCAGTACTTC
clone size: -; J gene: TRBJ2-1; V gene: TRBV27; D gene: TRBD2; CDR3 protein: CASSLSSGRAGQFF; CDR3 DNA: TGTGCCAGCAGTTTATCCAGCGGGAGGGCCGGGCAGTTCTTC
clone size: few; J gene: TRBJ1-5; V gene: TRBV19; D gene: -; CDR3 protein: CASSKGGPQKPQHF; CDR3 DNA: TGTGCCAGTAGTAAAGGGGGTCCTCAGAAGCCCCAGCATTTT
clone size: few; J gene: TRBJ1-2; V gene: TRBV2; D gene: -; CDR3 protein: CASSGGQNYGYTF; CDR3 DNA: TGTGCCAGCAGTGGGGGACAAAACTATGGCTACACCTTC
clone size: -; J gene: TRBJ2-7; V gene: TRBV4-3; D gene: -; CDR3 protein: CASSQGQGATYEQYF; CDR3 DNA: TGCGCCAGCAGCCAAGGGCAAGGGGCCACCTACGAGCAGTACTTC
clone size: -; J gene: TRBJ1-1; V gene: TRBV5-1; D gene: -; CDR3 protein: CASSHAVRNTEAFF; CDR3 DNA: TGCGCCAGCAGCCACGCAGTCAGGAACACTGAAGCTTTCTTT
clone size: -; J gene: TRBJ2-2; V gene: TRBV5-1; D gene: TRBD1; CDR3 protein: CASSSRTGTGELFF; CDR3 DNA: TGCGCCAGCAGCTCCCGGACAGGGACCGGGGAGCTGTTTTTT
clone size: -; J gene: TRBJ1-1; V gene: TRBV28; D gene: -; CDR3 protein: CASSLRGLNTEAFF; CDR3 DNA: TGTGCCAGCAGTTTAAGGGGACTTAACACTGAAGCTTTCTTT
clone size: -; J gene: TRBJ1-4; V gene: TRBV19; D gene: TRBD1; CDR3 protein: CATEGQGRDEKLFF; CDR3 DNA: TGTGCCACTGAAGGACAGGGAAGAGATGAAAAACTGTTTTTT
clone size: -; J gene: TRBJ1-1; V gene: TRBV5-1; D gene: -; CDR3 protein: CASSPVGVNTEAFF; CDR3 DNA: TGCGCCAGCAGCCCGGTAGGAGTCAACACTGAAGCTTTCTTT
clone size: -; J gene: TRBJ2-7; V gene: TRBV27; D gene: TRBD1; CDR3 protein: CASSSNAETGFSYEQYF; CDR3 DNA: TGTGCCAGCAGTTCAAATGCGGAGACAGGGTTCTCCTACGAGCAGTACTTC
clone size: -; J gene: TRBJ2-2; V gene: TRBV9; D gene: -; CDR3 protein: CASSVGTVGNGELFF; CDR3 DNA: TGTGCCAGCAGCGTAGGGACAGTCGGGAACGGGGAGCTGTTTTTT
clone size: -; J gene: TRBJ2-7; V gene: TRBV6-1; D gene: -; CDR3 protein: CASSVTGSLVGYEQYF; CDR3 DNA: TGTGCCAGCAGTGTCACGGGAAGCTTGGTTGGCTACGAGCAGTACTTC
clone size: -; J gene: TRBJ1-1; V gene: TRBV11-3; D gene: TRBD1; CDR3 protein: CASSLVTGGNTEAFF; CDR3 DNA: TGTGCCAGCAGCTTAGTCACAGGGGGCAACACTGAAGCTTTCTTT
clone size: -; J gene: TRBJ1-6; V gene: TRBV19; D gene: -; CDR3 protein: CASSIDLSYNSPLHF; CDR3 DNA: TGTGCCAGTAGTATAGACCTGAGCTATAATTCACCCCTCCACTTT
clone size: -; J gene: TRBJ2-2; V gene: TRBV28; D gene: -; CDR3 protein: CASSLGLASPGELFF; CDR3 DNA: TGTGCCAGCAGCTTAGGGCTAGCAAGCCCCGGGGAGCTGTTTTTT